What follows is one TCR beta chain and its context. The data originate from a study of blood T cell repertoires in COVID-19. The wider study: The United States, Italy and Spain provided the acute and convalescent COVID-19 samples. T cells, B-cell-depleted T cells, or PBMCs provided the cDNA or gDNA that served as material.

In the original processing: Amplification with reference gene primers provided the estimates of nucleated cell counts. Some clones are missing from TCRdb's copy, which holds only in-frame ones; the method was immunoSEQ multiplex PCR. Clonal size and the V and J genes are those of that table, whereas D and trimming came from the DNA. The data contain about 72,000 clones, roughly nine tenths of them singletons. This CDR3 is built from 16 residues. Germline CDR1 SEHNR, CDR2 FQNEAQ (reference sequence). V gave up 5 bases and J gave up 10 bases; unmatched junction bases: 16. The clonotype comes from a human donor in a cohort sampled during active COVID-19. The chain is built from TRBV7-9 and TRBJ2-2, with 7 bases matching TRBD1. Material for sequencing was peripheral blood. CDR3 sequence reads: CASSHDRAGKVKELFF. The CDR3, as DNA: TGTGCCAGCAGCCATGACAGGGCCGGGAAAGTGAAGGAGCTGTTTTTT.